A selection of T cell receptor beta chains follows, all from one sample in a study of CD8+ T cells in alopecia areata. Sequenced by immunoSEQ multiplex PCR; TCRdb stores in-frame clones only, minus some. Of 200,000 to 250,000 clones listed, about 50% are singletons. This sample comprised CD4+ T cells sorted from blood, obtained at week 4, from a patient treated with tofacitinib. These receptors were taken from a human donor with alopecia areata. Both conserved end residues are part of each CDR3. D genes are given only for firm matches. Only some rows state a clone size, as once, few, many or a class for expanded clones.

j_call	d_call	clone_size	v_call	cdr3_nt	cdr3_aa
TRBJ1-1	NA	NA	TRBV19	TGTGCCAGTAGTATCGGGGGGCGAAGGGAAGCTTTCTTT	CASSIGGRREAFF
TRBJ1-5	NA	few	TRBV30	TGTGCCTGCACCAAAGGTGGGGGTGGCAATCAGCCCCAGCATTTT	CACTKGGGGNQPQHF
TRBJ2-2	NA	few	TRBV29-1	TGCAGCGTTGCTCCGGGAACGAACACCGGGGAGCTGTTTTTT	CSVAPGTNTGELFF
TRBJ1-2	NA	NA	TRBV6-6	TGTGCCAGCAGTCCTCCTGGGGGAGGCTATGGCTACACCTTC	CASSPPGGGYGYTF
TRBJ2-3	NA	few	TRBV5-1	TGCGCCAGCAGCTTGGATACCCCCTCCACAGATACGCAGTATTTT	CASSLDTPSTDTQYF
TRBJ1-2	NA	few	TRBV11-2	TGTGCCAGCAGCAACACTCGGGCCAGCGGGACCTTC	CASSNTRASGTF
TRBJ2-4	TRBD1	few	TRBV7-2	TGTGCCAGCAGCTCCAAGGGGGCTAAGGCCAAAAACATTCAGTACTTC	CASSSKGAKAKNIQYF
TRBJ2-5	NA	once	TRBV29-1	TGCAGCGTTGAAGCCCCGGGCCTGGGTGAGACCCAGTACTTC	CSVEAPGLGETQYF
TRBJ1-1	TRBD1	NA	TRBV7-6	TGTGCCAGCAGCCGACCGACAGGGGGCTTGAACACTGAAGCTTTCTTT	CASSRPTGGLNTEAFF
TRBJ2-1	TRBD2	NA	TRBV7-3	TGTGCCAGCAGCTTAACCGCCACTAGCGGGGACAATGAGCAGTTCTTC	CASSLTATSGDNEQFF
TRBJ2-2	NA	NA	TRBV2	TGTGCCAGCAGTGAATCATGGGGGAAGATCGGGGAGCTGTTTTTT	CASSESWGKIGELFF
TRBJ1-1	NA	NA	TRBV6-5	TGTGCCAGCAGGGTCCCGAACACTGAAGCTTTCTTT	CASRVPNTEAFF
TRBJ1-2	NA	NA	TRBV5-6	TGTGCCAGCAGCAACCTAAATGTGAACAGGGTCCACTACACCTTC	CASSNLNVNRVHYTF
TRBJ1-4	NA	few	TRBV7-9	TGTGCCAGCAGCTCCGGTGGTGAAAAACTGTTTTTT	CASSSGGEKLFF
TRBJ2-1	NA	NA	TRBV7-6	TGTGCCAGCAGCTGGGGGACCTCGGCGGGTAACAATGAGCAGTTCTTC	CASSWGTSAGNNEQFF
TRBJ1-2	NA	NA	TRBV5-1	TGCGCCAGCAGCTTGGGCGACATTGCTAACTATGGCTACACCTTC	CASSLGDIANYGYTF
TRBJ2-7	TRBD1	NA	TRBV6-5	TGTGCCAGCAGTTTCGGGACAGGGGGAGGCTACGAGCAGTACTTC	CASSFGTGGGYEQYF
TRBJ1-2	NA	NA	TRBV14	TGTGCCAGCAGCCCCGGGTTGGGGCATGGCTACACCTTC	CASSPGLGHGYTF
TRBJ1-1	NA	NA	TRBV29-1	TGCAGCGTTCATGGAGTAATGGTTACTGAAGCTTTCTTT	CSVHGVMVTEAFF
TRBJ2-2	NA	once	TRBV9	TGTGCCAGCAGATTAAACCCGAACACCGGGGAGCTGTTTTTT	CASRLNPNTGELFF
TRBJ1-1	NA	NA	TRBV11-2	TGTGCCAGCACCCAGAACCAAATGAACACTGAAGCTTTCTTT	CASTQNQMNTEAFF
TRBJ2-2	NA	few	TRBV4-3	TGCGCCAGCAGCCAAGTTTTAGGAGACACCGGGGAGCTGTTTTTT	CASSQVLGDTGELFF
TRBJ2-3	NA	NA	TRBV7-6	TGTGCCAGCAGCTTAGGGGGGGACTCTGCAGATACGCAGTATTTT	CASSLGGDSADTQYF
TRBJ2-2	NA	few	TRBV14	TGTGCCAGCAGCCAAGTTGGAATGAACACCGGGGAGCTGTTTTTT	CASSQVGMNTGELFF
TRBJ1-2	NA	NA	TRBV5-1	TGCGCCAGCAGCTTGGAGGGGAAAGGGGCGAATGGCTACACCTTC	CASSLEGKGANGYTF
TRBJ2-4	NA	few	TRBV7-9	TGTGCCAGCAGCAGCTCCAGTGTAGCCAAAAACATTCAGTACTTC	CASSSSSVAKNIQYF
TRBJ2-5	NA	few	TRBV11-2	TGTGCCAGCAGCTTAGTTCTTGGGGGCGAAGAGACCCAGTACTTC	CASSLVLGGEETQYF
TRBJ2-5	NA	NA	TRBV30	TGTGCCTGGAGTCGGATGGGGCCAGAGACCCAGTACTTC	CAWSRMGPETQYF
TRBJ2-2	NA	NA	TRBV15	TGTGCCACCAGCAGAGAACGTTTGACCGGGGAGCTGTTTTTT	CATSRERLTGELFF
TRBJ1-5	TRBD1	NA	TRBV27	TGTGCCAGCAGTTTCACAGGGGATCAGCCCCAGCATTTT	CASSFTGDQPQHF
TRBJ2-5	NA	NA	TRBV21-1	TGTGCCAGCAGCAAAGTATCGAGGGCTGGGGAGACCCAGTACTTC	CASSKVSRAGETQYF
TRBJ2-1	TRBD2	NA	TRBV5-1	TGCGCCAGCAGCCCGGGGGGGAGCTCCTACAATGAGCAGTTCTTC	CASSPGGSSYNEQFF
TRBJ2-1	TRBD2	few	TRBV30	TGTGCCTGGAATCAGCGGGGGGTAACCTACAATGAGCAGTTCTTC	CAWNQRGVTYNEQFF
TRBJ1-3	NA	once	TRBV30	TGTGCCTGGAGTGTCCAGGCCAGCCGGAGCACCATATATTTT	CAWSVQASRSTIYF
TRBJ2-6	NA	NA	TRBV13	TGTGCCAGCAGCTTAGGGCAGGGGAATGGGGCCAACGTCCTGACTTTC	CASSLGQGNGANVLTF
TRBJ2-7	NA	NA	TRBV11-2	TGTGCCAGCAGCTTAGTCCAGGGAAGGGCCTACGAGCAGTACTTC	CASSLVQGRAYEQYF
TRBJ2-7	TRBD1	few	TRBV18	TGTGCCAGCTCATCCGGGACAGACCTCTACGAGCAGTACTTC	CASSSGTDLYEQYF
TRBJ1-2	NA	NA	TRBV29-1	TGCAGCTTTGAAGAGGGCGGCTACACCTTC	CSFEEGGYTF
TRBJ1-2	NA	few	TRBV23-1	TGCGCCAGCAGTCAATCGAAAAGCGGCTACACCTTC	CASSQSKSGYTF
TRBJ1-6	NA	NA	TRBV2	TGTGCCAGCAGTGGTAAGGGGAAAGGGTCACCCCTCCACTTT	CASSGKGKGSPLHF
TRBJ2-1	NA	NA	TRBV29-1	TGCAGCGTTGAGTGGGGGCAAATAAACAATGAGCAGTTCTTC	CSVEWGQINNEQFF
TRBJ1-5	NA	NA	TRBV10-3	TGTGCCACCCACAGGGAAAGCAATCAGCCCCAGCATTTT	CATHRESNQPQHF
TRBJ2-2	NA	NA	TRBV6-5	TGTGCCAGCAGTTACGGATCAGCCACCGGGGAGCTGTTTTTT	CASSYGSATGELFF
TRBJ1-6	TRBD1	NA	TRBV19	TGTGCCAGTAGTTCCTTTACCGGGACAGGGGTACACTTT	CASSSFTGTGVHF